The 17 T cell receptor beta chains below come from one sample, sequenced in a study of T cells in localized non-small cell lung cancer. Sequencing used immunoSEQ multiplex PCR; TCRdb keeps in-frame clones, though not all of them. Of around 40,000 clones listed, 88% are singletons. Material: peripheral blood, obtained before any cancer treatment. These receptor sequences come from a female donor over 55 with stage I squamous cell lung carcinoma.

The chain employs TRBV5-4 and TRBJ2-3, with D unresolved. Germline values: CDR1 SGHNT, CDR2 YYREEE (reference sequence). The V and J ends lost 0 bases and 3 bases respectively, with 8 bases between them. This CDR3 has 14 amino acids. The CDR3 reads CASSLAVRTDTQYF. CDR3 coding DNA: TGTGCCAGCAGCTTGGCGGTGAGGACAGATACGCAGTATTTT.

The rearrangement joins TRBV7-8 to TRBJ2-3, with unresolved D. Germline V lookup: CDR1 SGHVS, CDR2 FQNEAQ. This CDR3 comprises 15 residues. V dropped 2 bases and J dropped 2 bases, with 11 bases sitting between them. CDR3: CASSLRLPDTDTQYF. For the CDR3, the DNA is TGTGCCAGCAGCTTACGGCTGCCCGACACAGATACGCAGTATTTT.

CDR3 DNA sequence: TGTGCCAGCAGCCCCCTCGGGCATGGAGCGGGAGACAACCCCTACGAGCAGTACTTC. This encodes CASSPLGHGAGDNPYEQYF. The chain combines TRBV7-3 with TRBJ2-7; 8 bases align to TRBD2. This CDR3 spans 19 amino acids. Germline V gene sequence: CDR1 SGHTA, CDR2 FQGTGA. V lost 5 bases, J lost 2 bases, and 20 bases stayed unmatched.

V gene TRBV7-3 combines with J gene TRBJ1-1; D unclear. This CDR3 is built from 14 residues. Trimming pared 3 bases from V and 1 base from J, leaving 9 bases between. CDR1 is SGHTA, CDR2 FQGTGA, per germline. The chain's CDR3 is CASSLYRQNTEAFF. The DNA for the CDR3 is TGTGCCAGCAGCTTGTACCGTCAGAACACTGAAGCTTTCTTT.

The chain joins TRBV6-1 to TRBJ2-7; the D gene is possibly TRBD1 (5 bases). Germline lookup yields CDR1 MNHNS and CDR2 SASEGT. Trimming cost V 7 bases and J 3 bases, with 10 bases left between them. The length of the CDR3 is 12 residues. The CDR3 DNA reads as TGTGCCAGCACCAATCAGGGCTACGAGCAGTACTTC. Protein product: CASTNQGYEQYF.

The chain has TRBV30 and TRBJ2-5, with 8 bases lining up with TRBD2. From germline, CDR1 is GTSNPN and CDR2 SVGIG (reference sequence). CDR3 length equals 14 residues. The junction had 4 bases not matched to a gene; V was cut back by 0 bases and J by 4 bases. The CDR3 bases are TGTGCCTGGAGTGTGCCGGGGGGGACAGAGACCCAGTACTTC. Amino acids: CAWSVPGGTETQYF.

This clone was seen just once. This rearrangement joins TRBV6-6 to TRBJ2-7; D is ambiguous. Trimming stripped 7 bases from V and 2 bases from J, with 15 bases between. Germline CDR1 reads MNHNY; CDR2 reads SVGAGI (reference sequence). The CDR3 is 14 amino acids. In DNA, the CDR3 is TGTGCCAGCACGCCGGCGAGAAATACCTACGAGCAGTACTTC. Translating it yields CASTPARNTYEQYF.

The chain is built from TRBV7-9 and TRBJ1-2, with 7 bases aligning to TRBD1. Losses at the gene ends were 1 base for V and 4 bases for J; bases not matched to a gene: 3. The CDR3 loop spans 14 amino acids. Germline V CDR1 and CDR2: SEHNR, FQNEAQ (reference sequence). In DNA, the CDR3 is TGTGCCAGCAGCTTAGGGACAGGAGTCTATGGCTACACCTTC. Protein product: CASSLGTGVYGYTF.

The chain combines TRBV4-3 with TRBJ2-6; no clear D gene. The CDR3 totals 16 residues. The V gene's germline CDR1 is LGHNA and CDR2 YSLEER. V was trimmed by 4 bases and J by 4 bases, leaving 14 bases between them. CDR3 DNA: TGCGCCAGCAGCCCGAAAACCCTGACAGGGGCCAACGTCCTGACTTTC. This encodes CASSPKTLTGANVLTF.

The chain joins TRBV7-2 to TRBJ1-4; 12 bases align to TRBD1. Trimming at V came to 5 bases and at J to 8 bases, leaving 6 bases not matched to a gene. This CDR3 is 15 amino acids long. In germline, CDR1 is SGHTA, CDR2 FQGNSA. Here the CDR3 reads CASSLTGTGGEKLFF. The DNA for the CDR3 is TGTGCCAGCAGCCTAACCGGGACAGGGGGCGAAAAACTGTTTTTT. Looking up the rest from reference TRBV7-2 and TRBJ1-4 gives the full variable domain: GAGVSQSPSNKVTEKGKDVELRCDPISGHTALYWYRQSLGQGLEFLIYFQGNSAPDKSGLPSDRFSAERTGGSVSTLTIQRTQQEDSAVYLCASSLTGTGGEKLFFGSGTQLSVL.

V gene TRBV13 combines with J gene TRBJ2-1; 8 positions agree with TRBD2. The V gene end was trimmed by 5 bases and the J gene end by 0 bases; junction bases not matched to a gene: 6. Germline V gives CDR1 PRHDT, CDR2 FYEKMQ (reference sequence). The CDR3 runs 16 residues. The CDR3 DNA is TGTGCCAGCAGCCCCCGCGGGGGGAGCTCCTACAATGAGCAGTTCTTC. This sequence encodes CASSPRGGSSYNEQFF.

The chain employs TRBV19 and TRBJ2-1, with TRBD2 as a possible D gene (6 bases). Per the germline V gene, CDR1 is LNHDA and CDR2 is SQIVND (reference sequence). The CDR3 spans 15 residues. V lost 3 bases and J lost 2, with 11 bases in between. CDR3 amino acids: CASSMGGGAYNEQFF. DNA of the CDR3: TGTGCCAGTAGTATGGGGGGAGGAGCCTACAATGAGCAGTTCTTC.

The rearrangement uses TRBV19 and TRBJ1-3; TRBD1 matches at 9 bases. The CDR3 contains 17 residues. From germline, CDR1 is LNHDA and CDR2 SQIVND (reference sequence). The ends lost 8 bases at V and 0 bases at J; junction bases unmatched: 11. CDR3 in DNA: TGTGCCAGTCGGGACAGGGATGGTAGAGGCTCTGGAAACACCATATATTTT. Translation gives CASRDRDGRGSGNTIYF.

This clone has only one observation. CDR3 DNA: TGCGCCAGCAGCTTGGGGGACAGGGAGGCTTTCTTT. This encodes CASSLGDREAFF. The chain links TRBV5-1 to TRBJ1-1; TRBD1 aligns across 9 bases. This CDR3 spans 12 amino acids. Germline V CDR1 and CDR2: SGHRS, YFSETQ. V was pared by 0 bases and J by 11 bases, with 2 bases of the junction left unmatched.

The V and J genes are TRBV7-3 and TRBJ2-5, with 11 positions matching TRBD1. This CDR3 has 16 amino acids. The junction had 10 bases not matched to a gene; V was cut back by 3 bases and J by 7 bases. Germline assignment: CDR1 SGHTA and CDR2 FQGTGA. CDR3 bases: TGTGCCAGCAGCTTGACCGGGACAGGGGGACAGAGGACCCAGTACTTC. Translation gives CASSLTGTGGQRTQYF.

This sequence joins TRBV7-2 and TRBJ2-7, with 7 bases matching TRBD2. V was clipped by 1 base and J by 0 bases; unmatched bases: 6. The CDR3 has 16 residues. CDR1 and CDR2 from the germline V gene are SGHTA and FQGNSA. CDR3 in amino acids: CASSLVSGRSSYEQYF. The CDR3 DNA follows: TGTGCCAGCAGCTTAGTTAGCGGGCGAAGCTCCTACGAGCAGTACTTC.

This rearrangement joins TRBV2 to TRBJ2-3; D assignment may be TRBD1 or TRBD2 (6 bases each). Germline CDR1 and CDR2: SNHLY and FYNNEI. V lost 3 bases and J lost 6, with 13 bases in between. The CDR3 extends over 14 amino acids. The CDR3 nucleotides are TGTGCCAGCAGTGAGGTGGGGGGCTCGGATACGCAGTATTTT. This gives the protein CASSEVGGSDTQYF.